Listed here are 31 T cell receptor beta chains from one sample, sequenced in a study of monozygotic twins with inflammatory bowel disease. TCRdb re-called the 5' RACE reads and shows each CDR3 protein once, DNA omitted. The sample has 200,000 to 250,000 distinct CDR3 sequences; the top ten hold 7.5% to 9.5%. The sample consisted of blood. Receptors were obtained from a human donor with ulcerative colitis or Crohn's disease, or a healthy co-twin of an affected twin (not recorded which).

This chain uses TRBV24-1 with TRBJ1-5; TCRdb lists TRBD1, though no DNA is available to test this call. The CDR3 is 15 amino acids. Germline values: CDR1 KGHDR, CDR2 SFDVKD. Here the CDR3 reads CATRGRGPGDQPQHF.

CDR3 sequence reads: CASRPDRRETQYF. The chain joins TRBV28 to TRBJ2-5; TCRdb's D call, TRBD1, is unchecked because there is no DNA. CDR1 is MDHEN, CDR2 SYDVKM, per germline. This CDR3 is built from 13 residues.

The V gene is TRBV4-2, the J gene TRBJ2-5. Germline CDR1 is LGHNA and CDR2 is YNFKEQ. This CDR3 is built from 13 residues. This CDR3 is CASSQNNQETQYF.

The CDR3 sequence is CASSQEAGIKTGELFF. V and J are TRBV4-1 and TRBJ2-2; TCRdb's D call, TRBD2, is unchecked because there is no DNA. The CDR3 runs to 16 residues. Germline assignment: CDR1 MGHRA and CDR2 YSYEKL.

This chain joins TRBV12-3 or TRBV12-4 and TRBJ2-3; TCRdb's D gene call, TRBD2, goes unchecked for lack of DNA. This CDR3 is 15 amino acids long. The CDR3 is CASSFAAGGTDTQYF.

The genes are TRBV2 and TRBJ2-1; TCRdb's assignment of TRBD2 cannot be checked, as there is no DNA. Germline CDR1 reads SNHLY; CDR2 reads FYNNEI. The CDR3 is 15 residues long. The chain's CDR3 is CASSVSGGFNNEQFF.

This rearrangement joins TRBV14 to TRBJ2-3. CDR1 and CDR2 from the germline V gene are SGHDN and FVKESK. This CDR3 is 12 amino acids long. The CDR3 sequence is CASSQGPDTQYF.

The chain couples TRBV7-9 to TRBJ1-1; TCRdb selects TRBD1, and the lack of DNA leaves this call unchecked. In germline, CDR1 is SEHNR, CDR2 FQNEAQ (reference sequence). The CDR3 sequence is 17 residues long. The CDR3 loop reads CASSLELLGRANTEAFF.

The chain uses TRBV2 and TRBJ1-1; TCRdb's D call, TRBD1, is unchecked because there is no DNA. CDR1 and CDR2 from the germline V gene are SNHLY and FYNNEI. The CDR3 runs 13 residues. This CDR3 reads CASTNVRTGEAFF.

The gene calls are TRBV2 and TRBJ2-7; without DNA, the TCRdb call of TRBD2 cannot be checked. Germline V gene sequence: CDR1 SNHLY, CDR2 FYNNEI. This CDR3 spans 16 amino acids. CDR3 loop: CASSGPLATSSYEQYF.

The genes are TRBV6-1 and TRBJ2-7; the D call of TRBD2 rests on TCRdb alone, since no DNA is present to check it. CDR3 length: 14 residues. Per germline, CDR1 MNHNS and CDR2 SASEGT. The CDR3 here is CASRLAAGSYEQYF.

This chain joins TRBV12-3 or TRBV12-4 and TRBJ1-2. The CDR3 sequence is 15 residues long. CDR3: CASSLAQSRAIGYTF.

This CDR3 reads CASRDDNEQFF. This chain uses TRBV5-1 with TRBJ2-1. This CDR3 has 11 amino acids. CDR1 is SGHRS and CDR2 is YFSETQ in the germline V gene. Using reference TRBV5-1 and TRBJ2-1 for the parts outside the CDR3, the full variable domain is KAGVTQTPRYLIKTRGQQVTLSCSPISGHRSVSWYQQTPGQGLQFLFEYFSETQRNKGNFPGRFSGRQFSNSRSEMNVSTLELGDSALYLCASRDDNEQFFGPGTRLTVL.

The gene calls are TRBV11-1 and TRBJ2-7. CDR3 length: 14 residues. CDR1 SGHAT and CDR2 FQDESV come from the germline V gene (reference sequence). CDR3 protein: CASSFLANSYEQYF. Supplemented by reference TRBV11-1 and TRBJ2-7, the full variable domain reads EAEVAQSPRYKITEKSQAVAFWCDPISGHATLYWYRQILGQGPELLVQFQDESVVDDSQLPKDRFSAERLKGVDSTLKIQPAELGDSAMYLCASSFLANSYEQYFGPGTRLTVT.

Here the CDR3 reads CASSQGGGGTQYF. The chain carries TRBV3-1 and TRBJ2-3; the TRBD2 assignment by TCRdb is unverifiable without DNA. Germline CDR1 LGHDT, CDR2 YNNKEL (reference sequence). The CDR3 covers 13 residues.

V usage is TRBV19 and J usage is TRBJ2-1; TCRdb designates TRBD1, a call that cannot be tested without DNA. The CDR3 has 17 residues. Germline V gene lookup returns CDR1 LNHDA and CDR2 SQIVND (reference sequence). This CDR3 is CASSMMVPFHTYNEQFF. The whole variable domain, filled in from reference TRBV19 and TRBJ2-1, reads DGGITQSPKYLFRKEGQNVTLSCEQNLNHDAMYWYRQDPGQGLRLIYYSQIVNDFQKGDIAEGYSVSREKKESFPLTVTSAQKNPTAFYLCASSMMVPFHTYNEQFFGPGTRLTVL.

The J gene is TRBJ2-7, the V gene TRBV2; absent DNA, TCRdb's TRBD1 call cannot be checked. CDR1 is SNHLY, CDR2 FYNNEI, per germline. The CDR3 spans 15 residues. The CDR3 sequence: CASIPGTGRSYEQYF.

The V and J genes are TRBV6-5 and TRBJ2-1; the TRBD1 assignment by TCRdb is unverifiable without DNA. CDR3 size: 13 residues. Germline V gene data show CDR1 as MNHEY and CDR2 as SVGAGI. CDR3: CPKGDRYSNEQFF.

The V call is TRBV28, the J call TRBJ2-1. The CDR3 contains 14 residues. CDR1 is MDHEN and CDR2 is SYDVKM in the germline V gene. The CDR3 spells CATRLGSSYNEQFF.

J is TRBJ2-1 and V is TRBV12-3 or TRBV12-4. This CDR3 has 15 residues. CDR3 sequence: CASSPQGGFYNEQFF.

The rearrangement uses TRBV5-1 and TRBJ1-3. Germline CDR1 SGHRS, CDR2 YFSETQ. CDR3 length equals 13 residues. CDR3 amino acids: CASSGNVPDTIYF.

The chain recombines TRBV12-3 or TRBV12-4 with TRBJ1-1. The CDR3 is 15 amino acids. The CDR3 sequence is CASSLRTAANTEAFF.

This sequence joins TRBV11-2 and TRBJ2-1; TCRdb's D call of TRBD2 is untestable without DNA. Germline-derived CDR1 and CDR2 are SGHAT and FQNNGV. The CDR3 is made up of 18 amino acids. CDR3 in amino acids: CASSYRGTQGSSYNEQFF. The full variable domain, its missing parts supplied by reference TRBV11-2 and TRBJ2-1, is EAGVAQSPRYKIIEKRQSVAFWCNPISGHATLYWYQQILGQGPKLLIQFQNNGVVDDSQLPKDRFSAERLKGVDSTLKIQPAKLEDSAVYLCASSYRGTQGSSYNEQFFGPGTRLTVL.

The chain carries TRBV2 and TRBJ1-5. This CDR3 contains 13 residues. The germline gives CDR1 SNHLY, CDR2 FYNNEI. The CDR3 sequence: CASRGRREQPQHF. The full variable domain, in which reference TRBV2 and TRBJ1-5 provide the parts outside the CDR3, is EPEVTQTPSHQVTQMGQEVILRCVPISNHLYFYWYRQILGQKVEFLVSFYNNEISEKSEIFDDQFSVERPDGSNFTLKIRSTKLEDSAMYFCASRGRREQPQHFGDGTRLSIL.

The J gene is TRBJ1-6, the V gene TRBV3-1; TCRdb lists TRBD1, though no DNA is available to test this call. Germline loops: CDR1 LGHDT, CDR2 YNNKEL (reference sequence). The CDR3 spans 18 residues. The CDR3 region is CASSQDGRGDSYNSPLHF. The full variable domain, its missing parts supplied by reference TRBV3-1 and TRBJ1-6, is DTAVSQTPKYLVTQMGNDKSIKCEQNLGHDTMYWYKQDSKKFLKIMFSYNNKELIINETVPNRFSPKSPDKAHLNLHINSLELGDSAVYFCASSQDGRGDSYNSPLHFGNGTRLTVT.

CDR3 region: CSARVRGFTNYGYTF. The chain employs TRBV20-1 and TRBJ1-2. Looked up from germline, CDR1 is DFQATT and CDR2 is SNEGSKA (reference sequence). CDR3 size: 15 residues.

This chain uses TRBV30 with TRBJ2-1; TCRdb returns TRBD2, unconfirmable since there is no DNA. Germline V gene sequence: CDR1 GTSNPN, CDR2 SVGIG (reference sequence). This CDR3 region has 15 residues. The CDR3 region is CAWTLAGEGYNEQFF.

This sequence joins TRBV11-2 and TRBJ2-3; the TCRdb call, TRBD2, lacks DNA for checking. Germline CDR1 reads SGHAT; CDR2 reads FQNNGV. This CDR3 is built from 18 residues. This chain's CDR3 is CASSLVGLAGGQRDTQYF.

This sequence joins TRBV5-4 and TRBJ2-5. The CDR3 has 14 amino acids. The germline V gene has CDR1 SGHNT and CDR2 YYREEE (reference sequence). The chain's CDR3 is CASSPNLNQETQYF.

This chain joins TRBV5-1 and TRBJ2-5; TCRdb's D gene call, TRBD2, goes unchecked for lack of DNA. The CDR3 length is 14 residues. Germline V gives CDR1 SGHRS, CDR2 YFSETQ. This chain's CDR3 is CASSFPSGEGTQYF. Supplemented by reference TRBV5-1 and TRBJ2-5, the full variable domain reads KAGVTQTPRYLIKTRGQQVTLSCSPISGHRSVSWYQQTPGQGLQFLFEYFSETQRNKGNFPGRFSGRQFSNSRSEMNVSTLELGDSALYLCASSFPSGEGTQYFGPGTRLLVL.

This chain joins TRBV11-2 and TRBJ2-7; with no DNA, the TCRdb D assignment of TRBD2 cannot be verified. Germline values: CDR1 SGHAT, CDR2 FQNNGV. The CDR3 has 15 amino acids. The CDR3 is CATHKNSGSSYEQYF.